This is a list of T cell receptor beta chains from one sample in a study of T cell responses to AZD1222 COVID-19 vaccine. Some clones are missing from TCRdb's copy, which holds only in-frame ones; the method was immunoSEQ multiplex PCR. The sample includes roughly 130,000 clones, 86% seen only once; the top ten take 12%. Material: peripheral blood, obtained on day 0 of AZD1222 vaccination. The receptor set was obtained from an adult in good health. Both conserved end residues are part of each CDR3. Fields, in order: V gene, clone size, D gene, J gene, CDR3 DNA, CDR3 protein. The D gene is left open where the match is weak. The listing skips clone size in some rows; elsewhere it reads once, few, many or a size class.

V gene: TRBV3-1/TRBV3-2; clone size: .; D gene: .; J gene: TRBJ2-7; CDR3 DNA: TGTGCCAGCAGCCAAGATCCTACAGATAAGAGCTACGAGCAGTACTTC; CDR3 protein: CASSQDPTDKSYEQYF
V gene: TRBV6-5; clone size: .; D gene: TRBD1; J gene: TRBJ1-1; CDR3 DNA: TGTGCCAGCAGTTTCTCAGGGGGCCGAACTGAAGCTTTCTTT; CDR3 protein: CASSFSGGRTEAFF
V gene: TRBV7-2; clone size: .; D gene: TRBD1; J gene: TRBJ2-1; CDR3 DNA: TGTGCCAGCAGTACCTACACAGGGGGCAGTGAGCAGTTCTTC; CDR3 protein: CASSTYTGGSEQFF
V gene: TRBV6-4; clone size: few; D gene: .; J gene: TRBJ1-6; CDR3 DNA: TGTGCCAGCAGTGACTCCGGGAATTCACCCCTCCACTTT; CDR3 protein: CASSDSGNSPLHF
V gene: TRBV10-3; clone size: .; D gene: TRBD1; J gene: TRBJ1-1; CDR3 DNA: TGTGCCACGACAGGGACGAACACTGAAGCTTTCTTT; CDR3 protein: CATTGTNTEAFF
V gene: TRBV20-1; clone size: .; D gene: .; J gene: TRBJ2-1; CDR3 DNA: TGCAGTGGGGACGAGAACAATGAGCAGTTCTTC; CDR3 protein: CSGDENNEQFF
V gene: TRBV18; clone size: .; D gene: .; J gene: TRBJ2-7; CDR3 DNA: TGTGCCAGCTCACCCCGGGGGCTAGTCTACGAGCAGTACTTC; CDR3 protein: CASSPRGLVYEQYF
V gene: TRBV5-1; clone size: .; D gene: .; J gene: TRBJ2-3; CDR3 DNA: TGCGCCAGCAGCTTGGTTTTCGACGGTTTCACAGATACGCAGTATTTT; CDR3 protein: CASSLVFDGFTDTQYF
V gene: TRBV5-6; clone size: .; D gene: .; J gene: TRBJ1-5; CDR3 DNA: TGTGCCAGCAGCCCCGGACGGATTAGCAATCAGCCCCAGCATTTT; CDR3 protein: CASSPGRISNQPQHF
V gene: TRBV15; clone size: .; D gene: .; J gene: TRBJ2-7; CDR3 DNA: TGTGCCACCAGCAGAGACCGGACTGTGGGCTCCTACGAGCAGTACTTC; CDR3 protein: CATSRDRTVGSYEQYF
V gene: TRBV6-1; clone size: .; D gene: .; J gene: TRBJ2-7; CDR3 DNA: TGTGCCAGCAGTGAATTGAGGAACGAGCAGTACTTC; CDR3 protein: CASSELRNEQYF
V gene: TRBV11-3; clone size: few; D gene: .; J gene: TRBJ2-1; CDR3 DNA: TGTGCCAGCAGCCCGGGGGACTCTTCCTACAATGAGCAGTTCTTC; CDR3 protein: CASSPGDSSYNEQFF
V gene: TRBV6-5; clone size: .; D gene: TRBD1; J gene: TRBJ1-6; CDR3 DNA: TGTGCCAGCAGCGAGGACAGGGAATCACCCCTCCACTTT; CDR3 protein: CASSEDRESPLHF
V gene: TRBV2; clone size: .; D gene: .; J gene: TRBJ1-1; CDR3 DNA: TGTGCCAGCAGTGCGGGGGATGAAGCTTTCTTT; CDR3 protein: CASSAGDEAFF
V gene: TRBV27; clone size: few; D gene: .; J gene: TRBJ2-7; CDR3 DNA: TGTGCCAGCAGTTTAAGTTTCCTACCGGGGTACGAGCAGTACTTC; CDR3 protein: CASSLSFLPGYEQYF
V gene: TRBV7-9; clone size: .; D gene: TRBD1; J gene: TRBJ2-1; CDR3 DNA: TGTGCCAGCAGCTCACCGGGACAGGATAACAATGAGCAGTTCTTC; CDR3 protein: CASSSPGQDNNEQFF
V gene: TRBV11-2; clone size: .; D gene: TRBD2; J gene: TRBJ2-3; CDR3 DNA: TGTGCCAGCAGCACAAAGCGGGAGGGCCTAGGAACAGATACGCAGTATTTT; CDR3 protein: CASSTKREGLGTDTQYF
V gene: TRBV6-9; clone size: .; D gene: TRBD1; J gene: TRBJ1-6; CDR3 DNA: TGTGCCAGCAAGCAGAAAACGGGGACAGAGAATTCACCCCTCCACTTT; CDR3 protein: CASKQKTGTENSPLHF
V gene: TRBV9; clone size: .; D gene: .; J gene: TRBJ2-2; CDR3 DNA: TGTGCCAGCAGCGTAAAGGGACCAAACACCGGGGAGCTGTTTTTT; CDR3 protein: CASSVKGPNTGELFF
V gene: TRBV6-5; clone size: .; D gene: .; J gene: TRBJ2-5; CDR3 DNA: TGTGCCAGCGCAGGGTCTTGGGAGACCCAGTACTTC; CDR3 protein: CASAGSWETQYF
V gene: TRBV3-1/TRBV3-2; clone size: .; D gene: .; J gene: TRBJ1-1; CDR3 DNA: TGTGCCAGCAGCCCTGGACAGTACACTGAAGCTTTCTTT; CDR3 protein: CASSPGQYTEAFF
V gene: TRBV24-1; clone size: .; D gene: TRBD2; J gene: TRBJ2-1; CDR3 DNA: TGTGCCACCAGTGTAGGACTAGCGGGAGTACCCGGCTCCTACAATGAGCAGTTCTTC; CDR3 protein: CATSVGLAGVPGSYNEQFF
V gene: TRBV14; clone size: once; D gene: .; J gene: TRBJ1-1; CDR3 DNA: TGTGCCAGCAGCCAATCCGTTAACGCTGAAGCTTTCTTT; CDR3 protein: CASSQSVNAEAFF
V gene: TRBV7-2; clone size: .; D gene: .; J gene: TRBJ1-1; CDR3 DNA: TGTGCCAGCAGCTTAGGGTGGGTTCAGGGGGCTTTCTTT; CDR3 protein: CASSLGWVQGAFF
V gene: TRBV6-2/TRBV6-3; clone size: .; D gene: TRBD1; J gene: TRBJ2-7; CDR3 DNA: TGTGCCAGCAGTCAGCAATGGGACAGCCAGTACTTC; CDR3 protein: CASSQQWDSQYF
V gene: TRBV7-9; clone size: once; D gene: .; J gene: TRBJ1-2; CDR3 DNA: TGTGCCAGCAGCTACGATTACGGAGGAGCTAACTATGGCTACACCTTC; CDR3 protein: CASSYDYGGANYGYTF
V gene: TRBV7-6; clone size: .; D gene: .; J gene: TRBJ2-1; CDR3 DNA: TGTGCCAGCAGCATGCGGAACAATGAGCAGTTCTTC; CDR3 protein: CASSMRNNEQFF
V gene: TRBV28; clone size: .; D gene: .; J gene: TRBJ1-1; CDR3 DNA: TGTGCCAGCAGTTTATACGGGAGCACTGAAGCTTTCTTT; CDR3 protein: CASSLYGSTEAFF
V gene: TRBV7-2; clone size: .; D gene: TRBD2; J gene: TRBJ2-1; CDR3 DNA: TGTGCCAGCAGCTTCGGACTAGCGGGAGTAGAGCAGTTCTTC; CDR3 protein: CASSFGLAGVEQFF
V gene: TRBV7-2; clone size: .; D gene: TRBD1; J gene: TRBJ1-2; CDR3 DNA: TGTGCCAGCAGCTTTAATACAGGGGTAGGCTACACCTTC; CDR3 protein: CASSFNTGVGYTF
V gene: TRBV5-1; clone size: .; D gene: TRBD1; J gene: TRBJ1-4; CDR3 DNA: TGCGCCAGCAGCCCCTGGACAGGGCGAGGTGAAAAACTGTTTTTT; CDR3 protein: CASSPWTGRGEKLFF
V gene: TRBV7-9; clone size: once; D gene: .; J gene: TRBJ2-7; CDR3 DNA: TGTGCCAGCAGTTCGGTTTTAGGGCGAGAGCAGTACTTC; CDR3 protein: CASSSVLGREQYF
V gene: TRBV6-5; clone size: .; D gene: .; J gene: TRBJ2-7; CDR3 DNA: TGTGCCAGCAGCCGGGACAAAGACTCCTACGAGCAGTACTTC; CDR3 protein: CASSRDKDSYEQYF
V gene: TRBV7-2; clone size: .; D gene: TRBD2; J gene: TRBJ2-1; CDR3 DNA: TGTGCCAGCAGCTTGGCCGGGACTAACTCCTACAATGAGCAGTTCTTC; CDR3 protein: CASSLAGTNSYNEQFF
V gene: TRBV4-3; clone size: .; D gene: .; J gene: TRBJ1-2; CDR3 DNA: TGCGCCAGCAGCCAAGAGGCGCACAGGGAATTAGGTGGCTACACCTTC; CDR3 protein: CASSQEAHRELGGYTF
V gene: TRBV5-1; clone size: .; D gene: .; J gene: TRBJ1-2; CDR3 DNA: TGCGCCAGCAGCTTTCTAGAGAGTGGGGATGGCTACACCTTC; CDR3 protein: CASSFLESGDGYTF
V gene: TRBV7-9; clone size: .; D gene: TRBD1; J gene: TRBJ1-2; CDR3 DNA: TGTGCCAGCAGCTTCAACTCGGACAGGGGTTTTGGCTACACCTTC; CDR3 protein: CASSFNSDRGFGYTF
V gene: TRBV5-1; clone size: once; D gene: .; J gene: TRBJ2-2; CDR3 DNA: TGCGCCAGCAGCTTGGCCGGTGCGCCGAACACCGGGGAGCTGTTTTTT; CDR3 protein: CASSLAGAPNTGELFF
V gene: TRBV18; clone size: .; D gene: .; J gene: TRBJ2-7; CDR3 DNA: TGTGCCAGCTCACCCTCCAGAGACTACGAGCAGTACTTC; CDR3 protein: CASSPSRDYEQYF
V gene: TRBV29-1; clone size: .; D gene: TRBD2; J gene: TRBJ2-2; CDR3 DNA: TGCAGCGCGAGTAGCGGGGAGAACACCGGGGAGCTGTTTTTT; CDR3 protein: CSASSGENTGELFF
V gene: TRBV7-3; clone size: .; D gene: TRBD1; J gene: TRBJ1-2; CDR3 DNA: TGTGCCAGCAGCTTACAGGGGGGGCGACTGTATGGCTACACCTTC; CDR3 protein: CASSLQGGRLYGYTF
V gene: TRBV30; clone size: once; D gene: TRBD1; J gene: TRBJ2-7; CDR3 DNA: TGTGCCTGGAGTGCCGGGGACAGGGCCTTTCAGTACTTC; CDR3 protein: CAWSAGDRAFQYF
V gene: TRBV12-3/TRBV12-4; clone size: .; D gene: .; J gene: TRBJ1-1; CDR3 DNA: TGTGCCAGCAGTTTAGCCAGTCGGGGAGGCGCTTTCTTT; CDR3 protein: CASSLASRGGAFF
V gene: TRBV6-5; clone size: .; D gene: .; J gene: TRBJ1-6; CDR3 DNA: TGTGCCAGCAACCTTGCCGCGGGTCCTAATTCACCCCTCCACTTT; CDR3 protein: CASNLAAGPNSPLHF
V gene: TRBV9; clone size: .; D gene: .; J gene: TRBJ1-1; CDR3 DNA: TGTGCCAGCAGCGCATACAGAGAGAACACTGAAGCTTTCTTT; CDR3 protein: CASSAYRENTEAFF
V gene: TRBV29-1; clone size: .; D gene: .; J gene: TRBJ2-1; CDR3 DNA: TGCAGCGTTGATGTGATGGAGCCGAGCTCCTACAATGAGCAGTTCTTC; CDR3 protein: CSVDVMEPSSYNEQFF
V gene: TRBV18; clone size: once; D gene: TRBD1; J gene: TRBJ1-1; CDR3 DNA: TGTGCCAGCTCACCAGGACAGGGGGCTTTCTTT; CDR3 protein: CASSPGQGAFF
V gene: TRBV5-1; clone size: .; D gene: .; J gene: TRBJ2-7; CDR3 DNA: TGCGCCAGCAGCTTGGCCCTAGGCTCTTCCTACGAGCAGTACTTC; CDR3 protein: CASSLALGSSYEQYF
V gene: TRBV30; clone size: .; D gene: .; J gene: TRBJ1-4; CDR3 DNA: TGTGCCTGGAGTGGGACAGACGCAACTAATGAAAAACTGTTTTTT; CDR3 protein: CAWSGTDATNEKLFF
V gene: TRBV27; clone size: .; D gene: TRBD1; J gene: TRBJ2-1; CDR3 DNA: TGTGCCAGCAGTTCCCCCCCCACAGATATACCGGGACAGGGTTTTTGGCCCGCTTACAATGAGCAGTTCTTC; CDR3 protein: CASSSPPTDIPGQGFWPAYNEQFF
V gene: TRBV28; clone size: many; D gene: .; J gene: TRBJ1-1; CDR3 DNA: TGTGCCAGCAGAACTATGAACACTGAAGCTTTCTTT; CDR3 protein: CASRTMNTEAFF
V gene: TRBV11-3; clone size: .; D gene: TRBD2; J gene: TRBJ2-1; CDR3 DNA: TGTGCCAGCAGCTTATCAATACGGCTAGCGGGAGGAAACGATGAGCAGTTCTTC; CDR3 protein: CASSLSIRLAGGNDEQFF
V gene: TRBV6-2/TRBV6-3; clone size: .; D gene: .; J gene: TRBJ2-1; CDR3 DNA: TGTGCCAGCAGTTACCCGGGGAATGAGCAGTTCTTC; CDR3 protein: CASSYPGNEQFF
V gene: TRBV19; clone size: .; D gene: .; J gene: TRBJ1-4; CDR3 DNA: TGTGCCAGTAGTATAGGGAGACAGCGGAATGAAAAACTGTTTTTT; CDR3 protein: CASSIGRQRNEKLFF
V gene: TRBV29-1; clone size: .; D gene: TRBD1; J gene: TRBJ1-6; CDR3 DNA: TGCAGCGTTGCGGACAGGTGGGGTTCACCCCTCCACTTT; CDR3 protein: CSVADRWGSPLHF